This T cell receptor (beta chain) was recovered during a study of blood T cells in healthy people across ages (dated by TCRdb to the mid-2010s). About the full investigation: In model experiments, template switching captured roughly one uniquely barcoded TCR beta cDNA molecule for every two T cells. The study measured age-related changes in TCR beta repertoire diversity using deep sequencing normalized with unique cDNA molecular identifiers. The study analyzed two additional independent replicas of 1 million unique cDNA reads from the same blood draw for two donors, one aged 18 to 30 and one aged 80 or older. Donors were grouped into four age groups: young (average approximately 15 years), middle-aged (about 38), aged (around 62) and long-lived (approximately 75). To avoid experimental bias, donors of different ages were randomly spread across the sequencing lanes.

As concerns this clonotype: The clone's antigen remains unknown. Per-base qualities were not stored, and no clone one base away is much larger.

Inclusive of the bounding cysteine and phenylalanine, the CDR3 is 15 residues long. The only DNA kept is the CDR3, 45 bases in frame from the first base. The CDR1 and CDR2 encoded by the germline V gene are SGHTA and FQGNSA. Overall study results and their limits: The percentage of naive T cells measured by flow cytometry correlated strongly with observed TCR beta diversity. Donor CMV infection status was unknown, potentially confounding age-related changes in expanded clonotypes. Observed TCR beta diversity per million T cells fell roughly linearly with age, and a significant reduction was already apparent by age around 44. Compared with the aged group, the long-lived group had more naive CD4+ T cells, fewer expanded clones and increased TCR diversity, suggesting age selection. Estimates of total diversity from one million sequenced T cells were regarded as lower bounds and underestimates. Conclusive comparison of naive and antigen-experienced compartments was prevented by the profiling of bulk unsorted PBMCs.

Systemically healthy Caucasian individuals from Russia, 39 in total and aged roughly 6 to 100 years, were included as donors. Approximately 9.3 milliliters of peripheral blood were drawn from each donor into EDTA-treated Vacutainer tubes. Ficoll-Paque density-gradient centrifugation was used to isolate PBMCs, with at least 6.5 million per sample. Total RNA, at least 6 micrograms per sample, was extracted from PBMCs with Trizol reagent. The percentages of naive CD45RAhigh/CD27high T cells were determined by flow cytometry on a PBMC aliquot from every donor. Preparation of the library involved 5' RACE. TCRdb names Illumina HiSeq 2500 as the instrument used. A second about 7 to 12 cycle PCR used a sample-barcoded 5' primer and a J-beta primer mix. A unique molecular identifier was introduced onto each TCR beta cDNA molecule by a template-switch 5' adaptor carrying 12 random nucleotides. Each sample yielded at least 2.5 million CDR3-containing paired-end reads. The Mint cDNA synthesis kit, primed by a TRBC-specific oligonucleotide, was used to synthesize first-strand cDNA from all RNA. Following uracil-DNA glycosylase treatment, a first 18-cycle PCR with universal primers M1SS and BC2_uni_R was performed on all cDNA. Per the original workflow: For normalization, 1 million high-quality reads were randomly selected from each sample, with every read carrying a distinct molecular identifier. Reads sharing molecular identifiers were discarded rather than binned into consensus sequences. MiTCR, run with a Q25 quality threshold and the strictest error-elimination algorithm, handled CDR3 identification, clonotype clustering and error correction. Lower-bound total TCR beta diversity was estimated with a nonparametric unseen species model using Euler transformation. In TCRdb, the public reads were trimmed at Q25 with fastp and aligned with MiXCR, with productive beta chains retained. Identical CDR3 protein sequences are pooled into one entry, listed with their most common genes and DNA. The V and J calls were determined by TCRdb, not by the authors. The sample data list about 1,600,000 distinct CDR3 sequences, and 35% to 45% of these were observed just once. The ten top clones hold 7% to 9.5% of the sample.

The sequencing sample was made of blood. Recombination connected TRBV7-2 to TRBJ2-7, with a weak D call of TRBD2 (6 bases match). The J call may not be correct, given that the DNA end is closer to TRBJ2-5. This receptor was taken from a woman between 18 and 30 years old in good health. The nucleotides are TGTGCCAGCAGCCAACCGGGCGGGGTCCGGGAGACCCAGTACTTC. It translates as CASSQPGGVRETQYF.